The 26 T cell receptor beta chains presented below share a single source sample, sequenced in a study of T cell responses to AZD1222 COVID-19 vaccine. Produced via immunoSEQ multiplex PCR; TCRdb's table is partial and in-frame only. The table shows roughly 120,000 clones, with around 90% occurring only once. This specimen was peripheral blood, taken on day 0 of AZD1222 vaccination. The receptors shown here come from an adult in good health.

The CDR3 protein is CASSELGGGQPQHF. Written as DNA, the CDR3 is TGTGCCAGCAGTGAATTGGGAGGAGGTCAGCCCCAGCATTTT. This chain uses TRBV6-1 with TRBJ1-5; no reliable D call. The CDR3 consists of 14 residues. The germline CDR1 and CDR2 sequences are MNHNS and SASEGT. V lost 2 bases and J lost 6, with 11 bases in between.

V gene TRBV19 combines with J gene TRBJ1-5; 10 bases agree with TRBD1. The CDR3 has 19 residues. The V gene end was trimmed by 0 bases and the J gene end by 3 bases; junction bases not matched to a gene: 11. Germline values: CDR1 LNHDA, CDR2 SQIVND (reference sequence). Here the CDR3 reads CASSIEKGTGEYSNQPQHF. The CDR3 nucleotides read TGTGCCAGTAGTATAGAAAAAGGGACAGGGGAGTATTCCAATCAGCCCCAGCATTTT.

The V call is TRBV5-4, the J call TRBJ2-2; TRBD2 agrees at 15 bases. This CDR3 comprises 16 residues. V lost 7 bases, J lost 11 bases, and 12 bases stayed unmatched. The germline gives CDR1 SGHNT, CDR2 YYREEE (reference sequence). The CDR3 reads CASRLNAGLAGGELFF. The DNA of the CDR3 is TGTGCCAGCCGTTTAAACGCGGGACTAGCGGGGGGAGAGCTGTTTTTT.

This chain joins TRBV2 and TRBJ1-2, with D perhaps TRBD1 (5 bases). CDR3 length equals 14 residues. Germline values: CDR1 SNHLY, CDR2 FYNNEI. V was shortened by 3 bases and J by 2 bases, with 10 bases between the two germline ends. For the CDR3, the DNA is TGTGCCAGCAGTGATCGCAGGGCCAACTATGGCTACACCTTC. Its translation is CASSDRRANYGYTF.

The CDR3 region is CASSVGGTGGLDTQYF. The CDR3 DNA reads TGTGCCAGCAGCGTAGGGGGGACAGGGGGCTTAGATACGCAGTATTTT. The chain recombines TRBV9 with TRBJ2-3, with TRBD1 matching 12 bases. Losses at the gene ends were 0 bases for V and 5 bases for J; bases not matched to a gene: 4. The CDR3 extends over 16 amino acids. CDR1 and CDR2 from the germline V gene are SGDLS and YYNGEE. Drawing the rest from reference TRBV9 and TRBJ2-3, the complete variable domain is DSGVTQTPKHLITATGQRVTLRCSPRSGDLSVYWYQQSLDQGLQFLIQYYNGEERAKGNILERFSAQQFPDLHSELNLSSLELGDSALYFCASSVGGTGGLDTQYFGPGTRLTVL.

This sequence joins TRBV28 and TRBJ2-5, with TRBD2 matching 7 bases. The CDR3 has 13 amino acids. Germline CDR1 and CDR2: MDHEN and SYDVKM. V shed 4 bases, J shed 5 bases, and the junction held 4 bases outside the gene matches. CDR3 protein: CASSSHGRETQYF. In nucleotides, the CDR3 is TGTGCCAGCAGTTCGCACGGGAGGGAGACCCAGTACTTC.

The rearrangement links TRBV15 to TRBJ1-6, with D perhaps TRBD1 (5 bases). The CDR3 runs 13 residues. From germline, CDR1 is LNHNV and CDR2 YYDKDF (reference sequence). Trimming removed 4 bases from V and 10 bases from J, with 11 bases in between. CDR3: CATSNQGPSPLHF. In nucleotides, the CDR3 is TGTGCCACCAGCAACCAGGGCCCCTCACCCCTCCACTTT.

The V and J genes are TRBV7-2 and TRBJ2-7; the match to TRBD2 covers 7 bases. Trimming removed 1 base from V and 0 bases from J; junction bases left unmatched: 3. The CDR3 covers 15 residues. CDR1 SGHTA and CDR2 FQGNSA come from the germline V gene. CDR3 DNA sequence: TGTGCCAGCAGCTTAGACGGGGGGAGCTCCTACGAGCAGTACTTC. Encoded protein: CASSLDGGSSYEQYF. Drawing the rest from reference TRBV7-2 and TRBJ2-7, the complete variable domain is GAGVSQSPSNKVTEKGKDVELRCDPISGHTALYWYRQSLGQGLEFLIYFQGNSAPDKSGLPSDRFSAERTGGSVSTLTIQRTQQEDSAVYLCASSLDGGSSYEQYFGPGTRLTVT.

CDR3 bases: TGTGCCAGCAGTTCTCCCCTCGGGACTAGCAGAAGCTCCTACAATGAGCAGTTCTTC. This sequence encodes CASSSPLGTSRSSYNEQFF. J is TRBJ2-1 and V is TRBV27; 9 nucleotides line up with TRBD2. The CDR3 totals 19 residues. The V and J ends lost 4 bases and 0 bases, in that order; junction bases with no gene match: 13. CDR1 MNHEY and CDR2 SMNVEV come from the germline V gene (reference sequence).

The chain joins TRBV12-5 to TRBJ2-2, with D possibly TRBD2 on 6 matching bases. Germline CDR1 reads LGHNT; CDR2 reads FRNRAP. V was trimmed by 5 bases and J by 5 bases, leaving 15 bases between them. The CDR3 has 15 residues. This CDR3 is CASGLSFGRTGELFF. In nucleotides, the CDR3 is TGTGCTAGTGGTCTCTCCTTCGGGAGAACCGGGGAGCTGTTTTTT. Variable domain in full (rest from reference TRBV12-5 and TRBJ2-2): DARVTQTPRHKVTEMGQEVTMRCQPILGHNTVFWYRQTMMQGLELLAYFRNRAPLDDSGMPKDRFSAEMPDATLATLKIQPSEPRDSAVYFCASGLSFGRTGELFFGEGSRLTVL.

This chain joins TRBV5-6 and TRBJ1-2; D gene unclear. The V end lost 0 bases, the J end lost 0 bases, and 12 bases lay between the germline ends. The CDR3 contains 16 residues. The germline CDR1 and CDR2 sequences are SGHDT and YYEEEE. As DNA, the CDR3 is TGTGCCAGCAGCTTGGCTACCATCAAAGCTAACTATGGCTACACCTTC. Protein: CASSLATIKANYGYTF.

The V call is TRBV28, the J call TRBJ1-2; the match to TRBD1 covers 11 bases. Germline values: CDR1 MDHEN, CDR2 SYDVKM. Trimming took 4 bases from V and 9 from J; bases not matched to a gene: 7. The CDR3 is 14 residues long. Written as DNA, the CDR3 is TGTGCCAGCAGTTCCCCGGGGACAGGGGGTAGCTACACCTTC. Translated: CASSSPGTGGSYTF.

The DNA of the CDR3 is TGTGCCAGCAGCCAAGTCCCGGGACTAGCGGGAGGGGGTTCCGAATACGAGCAGTACTTC. This sequence encodes CASSQVPGLAGGGSEYEQYF. The chain uses TRBV4-2 and TRBJ2-7; TRBD2 aligns across 16 bases. The CDR3 is 20 amino acids. CDR1 and CDR2 (germline): LGHNA, YNFKEQ. V dropped 1 base and J dropped 4; count of bases not matched to a gene: 13.

This clone was found once. The genes are TRBV7-3 and TRBJ1-6; D is possibly TRBD1 (6 bases). Germline V CDR1 and CDR2: SGHTA, FQGTGA. The V end was cut by 6 bases, the J end by 5 bases, with 11 bases between. CDR3 length: 14 amino acids. DNA of the CDR3: TGTGCCAGCAGTTCGGGGGCTGATAATTCACCCCTCCACTTT. Amino acids: CASSSGADNSPLHF.

CDR3 sequence reads: CASNRRGQGLEQYF. As DNA, the CDR3 is TGTGCCAGCAATCGAAGAGGACAGGGGCTCGAGCAGTACTTC. This rearrangement joins TRBV28 to TRBJ2-7, with TRBD1 identical over 9 bases. CDR1 and CDR2 from the germline V gene are MDHEN and SYDVKM. This CDR3 spans 14 amino acids. The ends lost 7 bases at V and 6 bases at J; junction bases unmatched: 10.

The genes are TRBV13 and TRBJ1-1, with D unclear. The germline V and J ends were trimmed by 7 bases and 5 bases, with 20 bases remaining between them. Germline V gene lookup returns CDR1 PRHDT and CDR2 FYEKMQ (reference sequence). This CDR3 contains 15 residues. CDR3 sequence: CASTRWEVMATEAFF. DNA for the CDR3: TGTGCCAGCACACGTTGGGAGGTAATGGCAACTGAAGCTTTCTTT.

This chain connects TRBV7-3 to TRBJ2-2; D is possibly TRBD2 (5 bases). The V end lost 0 bases, the J end lost 5 bases, and 13 bases lay between the germline ends. The CDR3 runs to 16 residues. Germline V gene data show CDR1 as SGHTA and CDR2 as FQGTGA. The CDR3 loop is CASSLTPDSSTGELFF. CDR3 nucleotide sequence: TGTGCCAGCAGCTTAACTCCGGACTCCTCAACCGGGGAGCTGTTTTTT.

This chain links TRBV19 with TRBJ2-2, with 11 nucleotides matching TRBD1. Germline values: CDR1 LNHDA, CDR2 SQIVND (reference sequence). The CDR3 contains 14 residues. Trimming at V came to 6 bases and at J to 3 bases, leaving 0 bases not matched to a gene. This CDR3 is CASRDRGHTGELFF. The CDR3 coding sequence is TGTGCCAGTAGGGACAGGGGGCACACCGGGGAGCTGTTTTTT.

This rearrangement joins TRBV11-3 to TRBJ2-3, with 11 positions matching TRBD1. Looked up from germline, CDR1 is SGHNT and CDR2 is YENEEA. Unmatched junction bases numbered 3, after V lost 8 bases and J lost 5 bases. This CDR3 region has 13 residues. CDR3: CASGQGAQDTQYF. In DNA form, the CDR3 reads TGTGCCAGCGGACAGGGGGCCCAAGATACGCAGTATTTT.

This clone occurred once. The chain is built from TRBV6-2 or TRBV6-3 and TRBJ1-2; D is uncertain. The germline V and J ends were trimmed by 2 bases and 5 bases, with 6 bases remaining between them. Germline V lookup: CDR1 MNHEY, CDR2 SVGEGT. The CDR3 contains 12 residues. The CDR3 bases are TGTGCCAGCAGTTACGGGCTTTATGGCTACACCTTC. Protein: CASSYGLYGYTF.

The genes are TRBV7-3 and TRBJ1-1, with a weak D call TRBD1 (5 bases). The CDR3 spans 14 residues. From germline, CDR1 is SGHTA and CDR2 FQGTGA. The V end was cut by 2 bases, the J end by 4 bases, with 11 bases between. For the CDR3, the DNA is TGTGCCAGCAGCTTAGAAAAGGGGATCACTGAAGCTTTCTTT. It specifies CASSLEKGITEAFF.

The CDR3 nucleotides are TGTGCCAGCAGTGGGTCAGGGGGCGCGGGCTACACCTTC. Its protein product is CASSGSGGAGYTF. V gene TRBV25-1 combines with J gene TRBJ1-2, with TRBD1 matching over 8 bases. This CDR3 region has 13 residues. With 4 bases clipped from V and 8 bases from J, the junction kept 6 bases outside the gene matches. CDR1 is MGHDK, CDR2 SYGVNS, per germline.

This chain joins TRBV2 and TRBJ1-2; perhaps TRBD1 as D (6 bases). CDR1 is SNHLY and CDR2 is FYNNEI in the germline V gene. The CDR3 is 15 residues long. V lost 3 bases to trimming and J lost 2 bases, with 13 bases between them. The CDR3: CASSDRSGANYGYTF. In DNA, the CDR3 is TGTGCCAGCAGTGATCGGTCAGGGGCCAACTATGGCTACACCTTC.

The V gene is TRBV5-6, the J gene TRBJ2-3, with 10 bases identical to TRBD2. Per the germline V gene, CDR1 is SGHDT and CDR2 is YYEEEE. This CDR3 region has 15 residues. V shed 4 bases and J 3 bases; nucleotides not matched to a gene: 5. Here the CDR3 DNA reads TGTGCCAGCAGCGATAGCGGGGGGCCTACAGATACGCAGTATTTT. Amino acids: CASSDSGGPTDTQYF.

The rearrangement uses TRBV7-3 and TRBJ2-7; D may correspond to TRBD1 or TRBD2 (6 bases each). This CDR3 spans 14 amino acids. V gave up 2 bases and J gave up 3 bases, with 11 bases separating them. The germline V gene has CDR1 SGHTA and CDR2 FQGTGA. The CDR3 is CASSLSGGGYEQYF. For the CDR3, the DNA is TGTGCCAGCAGCTTATCCGGGGGCGGCTACGAGCAGTACTTC.

This clone has more than one count but fewer than ten. This sequence joins TRBV11-1 and TRBJ2-3; maybe TRBD2 (5 bases). The CDR3 length is 17 residues. From germline, CDR1 is SGHAT and CDR2 FQDESV (reference sequence). V lost 0 bases to trimming and J lost 2 bases, with 15 bases between them. CDR3 in amino acids: CASSLAGRLAATDTQYF. In nucleotides, the CDR3 is TGTGCCAGCAGCTTAGCGGGTCGTCTAGCTGCCACAGATACGCAGTATTTT.